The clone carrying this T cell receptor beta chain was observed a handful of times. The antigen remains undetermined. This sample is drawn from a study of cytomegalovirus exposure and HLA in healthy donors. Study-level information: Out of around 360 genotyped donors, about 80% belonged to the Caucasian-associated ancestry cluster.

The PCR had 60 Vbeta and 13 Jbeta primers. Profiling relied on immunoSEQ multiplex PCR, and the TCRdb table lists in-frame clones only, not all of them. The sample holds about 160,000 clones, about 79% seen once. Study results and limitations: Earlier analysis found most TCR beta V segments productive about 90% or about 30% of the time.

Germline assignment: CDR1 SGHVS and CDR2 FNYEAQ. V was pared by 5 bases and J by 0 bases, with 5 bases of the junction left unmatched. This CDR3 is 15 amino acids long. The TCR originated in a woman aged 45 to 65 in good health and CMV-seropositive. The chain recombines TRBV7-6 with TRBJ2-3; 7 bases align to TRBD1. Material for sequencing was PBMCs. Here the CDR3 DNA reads TGTGCCAGCAGCGACAGGGACATAAGCACAGATACGCAGTATTTT. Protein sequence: CASSDRDISTDTQYF.